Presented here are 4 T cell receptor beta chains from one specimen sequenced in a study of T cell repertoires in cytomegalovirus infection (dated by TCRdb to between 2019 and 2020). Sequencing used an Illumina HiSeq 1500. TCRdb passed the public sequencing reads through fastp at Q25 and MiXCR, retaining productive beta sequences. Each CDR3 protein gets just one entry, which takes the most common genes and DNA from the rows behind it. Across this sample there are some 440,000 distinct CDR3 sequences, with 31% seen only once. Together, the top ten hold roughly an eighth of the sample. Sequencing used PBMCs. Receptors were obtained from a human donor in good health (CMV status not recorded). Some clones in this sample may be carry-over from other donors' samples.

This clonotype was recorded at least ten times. CDR3 bases: TGTGCCAGCTCACGAACAGACAGGGGGGAACACACAGATACGCAGTATTTT. This gives the protein CASSRTDRGEHTDTQYF. V gene TRBV18 combines with J gene TRBJ2-3; 9 bases map to TRBD1. The junction had 10 bases not matched to a gene; V was cut back by 4 bases and J by 2 bases. This CDR3 has 17 amino acids. Looked up from germline, CDR1 is KGHSH and CDR2 is LQKENI.

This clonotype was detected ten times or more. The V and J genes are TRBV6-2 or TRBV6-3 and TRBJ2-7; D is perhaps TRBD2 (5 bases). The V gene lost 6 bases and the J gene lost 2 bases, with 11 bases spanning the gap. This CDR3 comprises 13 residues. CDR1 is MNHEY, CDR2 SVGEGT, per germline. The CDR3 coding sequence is TGTGCCAGCAGCCGGACGGGGACCTACGAGCAGTACTTC. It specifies CASSRTGTYEQYF.

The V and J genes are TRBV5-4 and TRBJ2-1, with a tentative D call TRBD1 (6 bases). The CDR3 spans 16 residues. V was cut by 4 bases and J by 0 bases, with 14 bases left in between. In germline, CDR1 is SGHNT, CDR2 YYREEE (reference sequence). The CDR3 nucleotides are TGTGCCAGCAGCAAGGACAGTCTGAGCTCCTACAATGAGCAGTTCTTC. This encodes CASSKDSLSSYNEQFF.

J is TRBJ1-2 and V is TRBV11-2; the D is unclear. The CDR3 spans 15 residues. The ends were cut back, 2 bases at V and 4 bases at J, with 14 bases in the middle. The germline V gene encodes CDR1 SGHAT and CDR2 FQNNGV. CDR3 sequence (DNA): TGTGCCAGCAGCTTAACGTCCGGAGTCTCCTATGGCTACACCTTC. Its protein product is CASSLTSGVSYGYTF.